The 3 T cell receptor beta chains presented below share a single source sample, sequenced in a study of shared clonotypes between healthy human individuals. The repertoire was sequenced with immunoSEQ multiplex PCR; TCRdb's copy has only in-frame clones and lacks some. The sample lists 2 million to 2.5 million clones, 92% seen once, with 0.37% in the top ten. Sequenced material: naive CD4+ T cells from PBMCs. Subset: CD45RA+ positively selected. Receptors originate from a young man in good health. Some clones in this sample may be carry-over from other donors' samples.

The chain links TRBV4-2 to TRBJ2-7; 9 bases align to TRBD2. The V and J ends lost 0 bases and 5 bases, in that order; junction bases with no gene match: 8. Germline CDR1 is LGHNA and CDR2 is YNFKEQ. The CDR3 has 16 residues. DNA of the CDR3: TGTGCCAGCAGCCAAGATCTGCGACTAGCGGCCCACGAGCAGTACTTC. Translated, it gives CASSQDLRLAAHEQYF.

The CDR3 DNA reads as TGTGCCATCTCGCAGAGGCCGAACACTGAAGCTTTCTTT. Translating it yields CAISQRPNTEAFF. The gene calls are TRBV28 and TRBJ1-1; D unclear. Trimming pared 10 bases from V and 1 base from J, leaving 13 bases between. Germline CDR1 is MDHEN and CDR2 is SYDVKM. The length of the CDR3 is 13 residues.

The genes are TRBV6-5 and TRBJ1-3; weak D call: TRBD1 (6 bases). V lost 6 bases and J 2 bases, leaving 14 bases between the germline ends. Looked up from germline, CDR1 is MNHEY and CDR2 is SVGAGI. CDR3 length: 15 amino acids. This chain's CDR3 is CASRGGTQPGNTIYF. CDR3 DNA sequence: TGTGCCAGCAGAGGGGGGACACAACCTGGAAACACCATATATTTT.